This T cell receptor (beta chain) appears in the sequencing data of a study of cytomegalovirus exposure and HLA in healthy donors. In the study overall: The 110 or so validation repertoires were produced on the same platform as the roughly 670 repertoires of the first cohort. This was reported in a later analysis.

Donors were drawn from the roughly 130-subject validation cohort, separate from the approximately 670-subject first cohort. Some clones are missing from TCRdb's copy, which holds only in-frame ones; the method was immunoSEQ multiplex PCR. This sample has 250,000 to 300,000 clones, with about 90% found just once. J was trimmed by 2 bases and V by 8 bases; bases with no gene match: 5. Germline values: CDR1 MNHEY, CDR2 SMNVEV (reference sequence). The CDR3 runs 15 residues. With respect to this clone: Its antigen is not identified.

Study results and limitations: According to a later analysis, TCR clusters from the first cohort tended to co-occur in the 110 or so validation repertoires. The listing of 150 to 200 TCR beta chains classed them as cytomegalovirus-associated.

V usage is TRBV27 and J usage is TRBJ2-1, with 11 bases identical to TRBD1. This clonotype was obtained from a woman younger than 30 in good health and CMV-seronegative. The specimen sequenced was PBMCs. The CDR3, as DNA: TGTGCCAGCGGACAGGGGGCGAACACCTACAATGAGCAGTTCTTC. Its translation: CASGQGANTYNEQFF.